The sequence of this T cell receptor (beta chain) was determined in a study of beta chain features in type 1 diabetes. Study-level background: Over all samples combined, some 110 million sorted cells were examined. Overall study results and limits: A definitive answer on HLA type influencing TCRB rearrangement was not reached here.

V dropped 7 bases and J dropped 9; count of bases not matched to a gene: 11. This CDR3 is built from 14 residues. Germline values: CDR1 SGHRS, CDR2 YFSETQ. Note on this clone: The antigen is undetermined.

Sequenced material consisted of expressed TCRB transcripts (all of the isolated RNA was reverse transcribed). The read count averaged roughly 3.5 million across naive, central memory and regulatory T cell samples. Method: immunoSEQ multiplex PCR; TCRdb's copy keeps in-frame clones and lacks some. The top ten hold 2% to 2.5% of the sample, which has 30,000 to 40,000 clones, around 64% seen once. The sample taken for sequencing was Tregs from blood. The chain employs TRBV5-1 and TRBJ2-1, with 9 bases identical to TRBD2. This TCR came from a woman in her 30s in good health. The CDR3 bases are TGCGCCAGCGCGAACCTAGCGGGAAAGGTTGAGCAGTTCTTC. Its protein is CASANLAGKVEQFF.